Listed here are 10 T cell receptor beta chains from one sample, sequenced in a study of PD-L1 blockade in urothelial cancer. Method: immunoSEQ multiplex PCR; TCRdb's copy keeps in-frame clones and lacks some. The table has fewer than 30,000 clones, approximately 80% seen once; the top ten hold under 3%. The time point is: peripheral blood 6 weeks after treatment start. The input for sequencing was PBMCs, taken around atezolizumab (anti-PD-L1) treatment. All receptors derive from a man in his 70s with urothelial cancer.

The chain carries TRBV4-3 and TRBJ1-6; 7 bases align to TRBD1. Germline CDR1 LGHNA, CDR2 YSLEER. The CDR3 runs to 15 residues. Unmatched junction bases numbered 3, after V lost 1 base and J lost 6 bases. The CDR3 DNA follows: TGCGCCAGCAGCCAAGGACAGGGTCGTAATTCACCCCTCCACTTT. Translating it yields CASSQGQGRNSPLHF.

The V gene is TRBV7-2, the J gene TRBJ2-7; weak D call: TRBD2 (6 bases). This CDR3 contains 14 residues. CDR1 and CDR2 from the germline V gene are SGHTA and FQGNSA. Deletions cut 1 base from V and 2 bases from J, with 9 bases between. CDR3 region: CASSLEASAYEQYF. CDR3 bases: TGTGCCAGCAGCTTAGAGGCTAGCGCCTACGAGCAGTACTTC.

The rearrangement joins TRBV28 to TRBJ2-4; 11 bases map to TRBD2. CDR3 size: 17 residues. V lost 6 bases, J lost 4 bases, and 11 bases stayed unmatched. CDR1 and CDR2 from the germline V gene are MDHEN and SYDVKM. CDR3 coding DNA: TGTGCCAGCAGCTCCCCCACTAGCGGGAGCGGAAAAAACATTCAGTACTTC. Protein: CASSSPTSGSGKNIQYF.

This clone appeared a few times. The CDR3 nucleotides read TGTGCCAGCAGTGCTCCTTACTTACCCTCCTACGAGCAGTACTTC. Translated, it gives CASSAPYLPSYEQYF. V and J are TRBV6-4 and TRBJ2-7; D is ambiguous. Trimming stripped 4 bases from V and 0 bases from J, with 13 bases between. Germline values: CDR1 MRHNA, CDR2 SNTAGT. This CDR3 spans 15 amino acids.

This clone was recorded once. The DNA for the CDR3 is TGTGCCACCAGAGAGGGAGTTGGTACTGAAGCTTTCTTT. Protein: CATREGVGTEAFF. The V call is TRBV10-3, the J call TRBJ1-1; D remains unclear. Trimming took off 10 bases at V and 5 bases at J, with 17 bases between the two ends. The CDR3 extends over 13 amino acids. Looked up from germline, CDR1 is ENHRY and CDR2 is SYGVKD.

The DNA of the CDR3 is TGTGCCAGCAGTCCCCACAGGGACAATCAGCCCCAGCATTTT. Its protein is CASSPHRDNQPQHF. The chain employs TRBV6-6 and TRBJ1-5; D perhaps matches TRBD1 (6 bases). Germline V gene data show CDR1 as MNHNY and CDR2 as SVGAGI (reference sequence). Between the trimmed V and J ends, which lost 5 bases and 3 bases, there was a span of 11 bases. The CDR3 has 14 amino acids.

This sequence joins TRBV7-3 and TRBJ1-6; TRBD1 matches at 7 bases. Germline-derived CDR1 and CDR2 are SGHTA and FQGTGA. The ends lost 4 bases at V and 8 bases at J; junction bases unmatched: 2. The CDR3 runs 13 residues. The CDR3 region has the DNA TGTGCCAGCAGCTCAGGGGGTCATTCACCCCTCCACTTT. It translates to CASSSGGHSPLHF. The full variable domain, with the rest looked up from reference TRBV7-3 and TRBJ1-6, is GAGVSQTPSNKVTEKGKYVELRCDPISGHTALYWYRQSLGQGPEFLIYFQGTGAADDSGLPNDRFFAVRPEGSVSTLKIQRTERGDSAVYLCASSSGGHSPLHFGNGTRLTVT.

The CDR3 nucleotides read TGTGCCAGTAGTATATCGGCGCAGGGCAGTGGGGCCAACGTCCTGACTTTC. It specifies CASSISAQGSGANVLTF. The V gene is TRBV19, the J gene TRBJ2-6, with D possibly TRBD1 on 5 matching bases. Germline V gene lookup returns CDR1 LNHDA and CDR2 SQIVND (reference sequence). CDR3 length: 17 residues. V shed 2 bases and J shed 3 bases, with 14 bases lying between them.

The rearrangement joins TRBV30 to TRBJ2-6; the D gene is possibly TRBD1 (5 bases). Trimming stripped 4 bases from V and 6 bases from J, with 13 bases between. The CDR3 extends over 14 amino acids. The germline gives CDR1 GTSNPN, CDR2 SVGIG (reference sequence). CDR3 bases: TGTGCCTGGACAAAGGGGTCCTCGGCCAACGTCCTGACTTTC. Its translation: CAWTKGSSANVLTF.

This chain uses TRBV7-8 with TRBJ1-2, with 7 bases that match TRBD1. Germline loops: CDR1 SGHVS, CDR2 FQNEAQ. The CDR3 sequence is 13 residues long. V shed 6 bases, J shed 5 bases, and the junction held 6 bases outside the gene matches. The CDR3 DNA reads TGTGCCAGCAGAGGGGGCAGTGCTTATGGCTACACCTTC. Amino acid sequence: CASRGGSAYGYTF.